The 17 T cell receptor beta chains reported below all come from one sample, sequenced in a study of blood T cell repertoires in COVID-19. Assay used: immunoSEQ multiplex PCR; TCRdb lists only in-frame clones, some missing. The sample has 130,000 or so clones; 80% to 90% are singletons. The sequenced material came from peripheral blood. The receptors come from a man between 35 and 55 years old with acute or convalescent COVID-19.

V usage is TRBV7-2 and J usage is TRBJ2-2, with a tentative D call TRBD1 (5 bases). Germline assignment: CDR1 SGHTA and CDR2 FQGNSA. The CDR3 is 15 residues long. V dropped 5 bases and J dropped 8 bases, with 18 bases sitting between them. Here the CDR3 reads CASSPNRQLLGELFF. In nucleotides, the CDR3 is TGTGCCAGCAGCCCGAACCGACAGCTATTGGGGGAGCTGTTTTTT.

The gene calls are TRBV6-5 and TRBJ2-3; the D gene is possibly TRBD2 (6 bases). Trimming took 6 bases from V and 4 from J, leaving 17 bases between them. Germline CDR1 is MNHEY and CDR2 is SVGAGI. The CDR3 is made up of 15 amino acids. The CDR3 bases are TGTGCCAGCAGACCCCATCTAGCGTTCGCAGATACGCAGTATTTT. This codes for CASRPHLAFADTQYF.

The chain joins TRBV11-2 to TRBJ2-1; TRBD2 agrees at 8 bases. J gave up 0 bases and V 8 bases, and 15 bases lay outside the gene matches. The CDR3 runs to 18 residues. CDR1 and CDR2 (germline): SGHAT, FQNNGV. The CDR3: CASYNNLQREISYNEQFF. The CDR3 coding sequence is TGTGCCAGCTATAACAACCTCCAGCGGGAGATCTCCTACAATGAGCAGTTCTTC.

The chain combines TRBV7-2 with TRBJ1-5, with 8 bases fitting TRBD1. CDR3 length: 14 amino acids. The germline V gene encodes CDR1 SGHTA and CDR2 FQGNSA. With 1 base clipped from V and 6 bases from J, the junction kept 2 bases outside the gene matches. This chain's CDR3 is CASSLGQGPQPQHF. As DNA, the CDR3 is TGTGCCAGCAGCTTAGGACAGGGGCCTCAGCCCCAGCATTTT.

This clone was recorded only once. The chain combines TRBV5-6 with TRBJ2-3; D perhaps matches TRBD2 (6 bases). This CDR3 comprises 15 residues. The V and J ends lost 3 bases and 4 bases respectively, with 15 bases between them. Germline assignment: CDR1 SGHDT and CDR2 YYEEEE. As DNA, the CDR3 is TGTGCCAGCAGCTGGTTAGCGGAGAGGGCAGATACGCAGTATTTT. Translation: CASSWLAERADTQYF.

The chain links TRBV12-5 to TRBJ1-5; 7 bases are shared with TRBD1. Germline V lookup: CDR1 LGHNT, CDR2 FRNRAP. Germline trimming cut 5 bases from V and 4 bases from J; bases unmatched to any gene: 5. The CDR3 is 14 amino acids. CDR3 DNA sequence: TGTGCTAGTGGTCGTGGGACAGAGAATCAGCCCCAGCATTTT. It specifies CASGRGTENQPQHF. Looking up the rest from reference TRBV12-5 and TRBJ1-5 gives the full variable domain: DARVTQTPRHKVTEMGQEVTMRCQPILGHNTVFWYRQTMMQGLELLAYFRNRAPLDDSGMPKDRFSAEMPDATLATLKIQPSEPRDSAVYFCASGRGTENQPQHFGDGTRLSIL.

The chain employs TRBV5-6 and TRBJ2-4; D gene uncertain. Trimming pared 1 base from V and 3 bases from J, leaving 8 bases between. The V gene's germline CDR1 is SGHDT and CDR2 YYEEEE. CDR3 length: 14 amino acids. Here the CDR3 reads CASSLLLFKNIQYF. CDR3 in DNA: TGTGCCAGCAGCTTGTTACTCTTCAAAAACATTCAGTACTTC.

V usage is TRBV11-2 and J usage is TRBJ2-4; D remains unclear. Germline V lookup: CDR1 SGHAT, CDR2 FQNNGV. This CDR3 contains 18 residues. Trimming shortened V by 4 bases and J by 1 base, and 20 bases separated the two germline ends. This chain's CDR3 is CASSSIDLGGGAKNIQYF. The CDR3 nucleotides are TGTGCCAGCAGCTCAATCGATCTTGGCGGTGGGGCCAAAAACATTCAGTACTTC.

The chain has TRBV15 and TRBJ2-7, with a possible D match to TRBD2 (6 bases). Germline values: CDR1 LNHNV, CDR2 YYDKDF (reference sequence). This CDR3 has 17 amino acids. Between the trimmed V and J ends, which lost 0 bases and 1 base, there was a span of 16 bases. CDR3 amino acids: CATSRDYPGLSSYEQYF. DNA for the CDR3: TGTGCCACCAGCAGAGATTATCCCGGACTAAGTTCCTACGAGCAGTACTTC.

This clone was observed a handful of times. The rearrangement uses TRBV19 and TRBJ1-5, with 8 positions matching TRBD1. With 4 bases clipped from V and 6 bases from J, the junction kept 8 bases outside the gene matches. The CDR3 runs to 15 residues. Germline assignment: CDR1 LNHDA and CDR2 SQIVND (reference sequence). CDR3 nucleotide sequence: TGTGCCAGTAGTACAGGGACAGGTGGTGGTCAGCCCCAGCATTTT. Protein product: CASSTGTGGGQPQHF.

The chain couples TRBV10-3 to TRBJ1-2, with 9 bases lining up with TRBD1. The CDR3 length is 17 residues. Unmatched junction bases numbered 16, after V lost 6 bases and J lost 5 bases. The V gene's germline CDR1 is ENHRY and CDR2 SYGVKD. The CDR3 protein is CAISTGGAPPDGYGYTF. The CDR3 region has the DNA TGTGCCATCAGCACAGGGGGCGCTCCCCCGGACGGTTATGGCTACACCTTC.

The gene calls are TRBV5-1 and TRBJ1-5; 11 bases agree with TRBD1. Germline CDR1 SGHRS, CDR2 YFSETQ. With V trimmed by 4 bases and J by 10 bases, 7 bases remained unmatched. This CDR3 comprises 14 residues. The CDR3 DNA reads TGCGCCAGCAGCCCGGGACAGGGGGTTGGCCCCCAGCATTTT. This sequence encodes CASSPGQGVGPQHF.

V gene TRBV6-1 combines with J gene TRBJ1-6, with D maybe TRBD1 (6 bases). The CDR3 extends over 16 amino acids. The ends were cut back, 0 bases at V and 7 bases at J, with 13 bases in the middle. Germline-derived CDR1 and CDR2 are MNHNS and SASEGT. CDR3 DNA: TGTGCCAGCAGTGAAGCGGGGGGGGCGCGGAATTCACCCCTCCACTTT. As protein: CASSEAGGARNSPLHF.

V gene TRBV13 combines with J gene TRBJ1-4; 8 bases map to TRBD1. This CDR3 region has 15 residues. Germline values: CDR1 PRHDT, CDR2 FYEKMQ (reference sequence). The V segment lost 5 bases and the J segment 7 bases; nucleotides outside the gene matches: 9. DNA of the CDR3: TGTGCCAGCAGCCCCCGGACAGGGTTCGGTGAAAAACTGTTTTTT. Translation gives CASSPRTGFGEKLFF. Complete variable domain (other parts from reference TRBV13 and TRBJ1-4): AAGVIQSPRHLIKEKRETATLKCYPIPRHDTVYWYQQGPGQDPQFLISFYEKMQSDKGSIPDRFSAQQFSDYHSELNMSSLELGDSALYFCASSPRTGFGEKLFFGSGTQLSVL.

V usage is TRBV7-9 and J usage is TRBJ1-5; 10 positions agree with TRBD1. Germline V gene sequence: CDR1 SEHNR, CDR2 FQNEAQ (reference sequence). Trimming at V came to 1 base and at J to 6 bases, leaving 3 bases not matched to a gene. CDR3 size: 15 residues. CDR3 sequence reads: CASSLGQGAVQPQHF. CDR3 DNA sequence: TGTGCCAGCAGCTTAGGACAGGGGGCCGTTCAGCCCCAGCATTTT.

To note about this clone: Other DNA sequences in this specimen translate into the identical CDR3. This sequence joins TRBV9 and TRBJ2-3; the match to TRBD2 covers 13 bases. CDR3 length: 17 amino acids. Germline values: CDR1 SGDLS, CDR2 YYNGEE. The junction had 7 bases not matched to a gene; V was cut back by 0 bases and J by 6 bases. This CDR3 reads CASSVDTSGGVRDTQYF. The CDR3 DNA is TGTGCCAGCAGCGTAGATACTAGCGGGGGGGTCAGGGATACGCAGTATTTT.

This chain uses TRBV5-8 with TRBJ1-3, with 7 bases fitting TRBD1. The CDR3 runs to 16 residues. CDR1 is SGHTS, CDR2 YDEGEE, per germline. J lost 2 bases, V lost 4 bases, and 9 bases had no gene match. The CDR3: CASSLRQGKPGNTIYF. The CDR3 bases are TGTGCCAGCAGCCTTAGACAGGGAAAGCCTGGAAACACCATATATTTT.